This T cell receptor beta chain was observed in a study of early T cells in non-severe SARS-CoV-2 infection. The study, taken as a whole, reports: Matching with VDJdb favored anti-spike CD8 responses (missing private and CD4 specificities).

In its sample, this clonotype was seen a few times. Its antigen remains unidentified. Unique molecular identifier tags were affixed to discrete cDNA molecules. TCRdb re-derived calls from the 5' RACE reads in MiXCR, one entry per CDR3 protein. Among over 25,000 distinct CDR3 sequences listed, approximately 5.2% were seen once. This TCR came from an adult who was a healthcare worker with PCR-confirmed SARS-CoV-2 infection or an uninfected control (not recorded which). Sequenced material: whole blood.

The CDR3 region is CASSFGRDWNQPQHF. In nucleotides, the CDR3 is TGCGCCAGCAGCTTTGGCAGGGACTGGAATCAGCCCCAGCATTTT. The J gene is TRBJ1-5, the V gene TRBV5-1, with D perhaps TRBD1 (5 bases). Germline V gene lookup returns CDR1 SGHRS and CDR2 YFSETQ. V shed 2 bases and J shed 4 bases, with 13 bases lying between them. The CDR3 is 15 residues long.